A single sample is the source of the 15 T cell receptor beta chains below, sequenced in a study of blood T cell repertoires in COVID-19. Profiling relied on immunoSEQ multiplex PCR, and the TCRdb table lists in-frame clones only, not all of them. The data contain fewer than 450,000 clones, 91% of them seen just once; the ten biggest clones take up around 3.3%. The sample taken for sequencing was peripheral blood. The origin of the receptors is a woman in her late teens or twenties who had recovered from COVID-19.

This clone was seen more than once but under ten times. The rearrangement links TRBV29-1 to TRBJ1-1, with D hard to call. The CDR3 has 12 residues. The germline CDR1 and CDR2 sequences are SQVTM and ANQGSEA. Trimming cost V 7 bases and J 4 bases, with 13 bases left between them. The DNA for the CDR3 is TGCAGCGCCCAAAGGCGCGGCACTGAAGCTTTCTTT. This encodes CSAQRRGTEAFF.

The chain joins TRBV11-3 to TRBJ2-1, with TRBD1 matching over 10 bases. This CDR3 is built from 16 residues. V shed 4 bases and J 0 bases; nucleotides not matched to a gene: 3. Germline CDR1 is SGHNT and CDR2 is YENEEA. As DNA, the CDR3 is TGTGCCAGCAGCTCCAGACAGGGGGCCTCCTACAATGAGCAGTTCTTC. Translation: CASSSRQGASYNEQFF.

This chain links TRBV7-9 with TRBJ1-4; 7 bases match TRBD1. Trimming removed 2 bases from V and 5 bases from J; junction bases left unmatched: 8. The CDR3 extends over 16 amino acids. CDR1 SEHNR and CDR2 FQNEAQ come from the germline V gene (reference sequence). Here the CDR3 reads CASSLLSGQLNEKLFF. CDR3 sequence (DNA): TGTGCCAGCAGCTTACTTTCGGGACAGCTCAATGAAAAACTGTTTTTT.

The rearrangement links TRBV2 to TRBJ1-4, with D unresolved. This CDR3 comprises 11 residues. V lost 6 bases and J lost 10, with 9 bases in between. Germline CDR1 and CDR2: SNHLY and FYNNEI. CDR3 nucleotides: TGTGCCAGCAGGTCTTCAGGAAAACTGTTTTTT. Translation: CASRSSGKLFF.

The V call is TRBV6-2 or TRBV6-3, the J call TRBJ1-1; D is ambiguous. V was cut by 0 bases and J by 4 bases, with 12 bases left in between. The CDR3 is 15 residues long. Germline V gene lookup returns CDR1 MNHEY and CDR2 SVGEGT. The CDR3 spells CASSYSPRSGTEAFF. CDR3 nucleotide sequence: TGTGCCAGCAGTTACTCGCCCAGGTCTGGCACTGAAGCTTTCTTT.

The chain is built from TRBV27 and TRBJ1-4; no clear D gene. The CDR3 sequence is 13 residues long. CDR1 is MNHEY, CDR2 SMNVEV, per germline (reference sequence). V was cut by 8 bases and J by 8 bases, with 15 bases left in between. The CDR3 DNA is TGTGCCAGCGGTGGGCGCTTTGGCGAAAAACTGTTTTTT. It specifies CASGGRFGEKLFF.

This chain uses TRBV5-1 with TRBJ2-5; TRBD1 might be the D (6 bases). The CDR3 covers 16 residues. Germline CDR1 reads SGHRS; CDR2 reads YFSETQ. Trimming pared 4 bases from V and 5 bases from J, leaving 21 bases between. The CDR3 DNA is TGCGCCAGCAGCCGCAGCATGGGCAAGGGGGTCGAGACCCAGTACTTC. Translated, it gives CASSRSMGKGVETQYF.

This chain uses TRBV19 with TRBJ2-1; 15 bases map to TRBD2. The CDR3 is 15 amino acids. CDR1 and CDR2 (germline): LNHDA, SQIVND (reference sequence). V was pared by 7 bases and J by 8 bases, with 6 bases of the junction left unmatched. The CDR3: CASTPGLAGGDEQFF. For the CDR3, the DNA is TGTGCCAGTACCCCGGGACTAGCGGGAGGCGATGAGCAGTTCTTC.

The chain has TRBV12-3 or TRBV12-4 and TRBJ1-2; 9 positions agree with TRBD1. J lost 8 bases, V lost 4 bases, and 5 bases had no gene match. The CDR3 length is 13 residues. For the CDR3, the DNA is TGTGCCAGCAGTTCAGGACAGGGGAGAGGCTACACCTTC. Residues: CASSSGQGRGYTF.

The chain is built from TRBV19 and TRBJ1-2; 7 bases align to TRBD1. The CDR3 has 16 amino acids. Unmatched junction bases numbered 13, after V lost 5 bases and J lost 4 bases. The germline gives CDR1 LNHDA, CDR2 SQIVND (reference sequence). CDR3 nucleotide sequence: TGTGCCAGTAGTTTAACCCGGACAGGTTACTTCTATGGCTACACCTTC. Translating gives CASSLTRTGYFYGYTF.

The J gene is TRBJ2-1, the V gene TRBV7-2, with 9 bases identical to TRBD2. Germline CDR1 SGHTA, CDR2 FQGNSA. Trimming at V came to 1 base and at J to 7 bases, leaving 8 bases not matched to a gene. CDR3 length: 16 amino acids. Written as DNA, the CDR3 is TGTGCCAGCAGCTTAGTAGGGACTAGCAAAATAAATGAGCAGTTCTTC. Protein: CASSLVGTSKINEQFF.

V usage is TRBV4-1 and J usage is TRBJ2-2; weak D call: TRBD1 (5 bases). The CDR3 extends over 14 amino acids. From germline, CDR1 is MGHRA and CDR2 YSYEKL. V lost 4 bases, J lost 3 bases, and 9 bases lay in between. As DNA, the CDR3 is TGCGCCAGCAGCCCGACAGTTTACACCGGGGAGCTGTTTTTT. It is translated as CASSPTVYTGELFF.

The rearrangement uses TRBV6-6 and TRBJ2-1; 12 bases fit TRBD2. V dropped 0 bases and J dropped 8; count of bases not matched to a gene: 5. The germline CDR1 and CDR2 sequences are MNHNY and SVGAGI (reference sequence). This CDR3 is 16 amino acids long. CDR3 protein: CASSYSTSGGPDEQFF. CDR3 nucleotides: TGTGCCAGCAGTTACTCGACTAGCGGGGGACCGGATGAGCAGTTCTTC.

The rearrangement joins TRBV11-3 to TRBJ2-1; a possible D gene is TRBD2 (5 bases). Trimming took 5 bases from V and 0 from J, leaving 14 bases between them. The CDR3 runs to 16 residues. Germline assignment: CDR1 SGHNT and CDR2 YENEEA. CDR3 in DNA: TGTGCCAGCAGCCCCCGCGGGCAGGTCTCCTACAATGAGCAGTTCTTC. Amino acid sequence: CASSPRGQVSYNEQFF.

The J gene is TRBJ2-7, the V gene TRBV11-2, with 7 bases that match TRBD2. Germline CDR1 and CDR2: SGHAT and FQNNGV. The CDR3 extends over 17 amino acids. Germline trimming cut 4 bases from V and 0 bases from J; bases unmatched to any gene: 12. CDR3 in amino acids: CASSSHRGERSSYEQYV. The CDR3 DNA reads as TGTGCCAGCAGCTCCCACCGGGGGGAGCGGAGCTCCTACGAGCAGTACGTC.